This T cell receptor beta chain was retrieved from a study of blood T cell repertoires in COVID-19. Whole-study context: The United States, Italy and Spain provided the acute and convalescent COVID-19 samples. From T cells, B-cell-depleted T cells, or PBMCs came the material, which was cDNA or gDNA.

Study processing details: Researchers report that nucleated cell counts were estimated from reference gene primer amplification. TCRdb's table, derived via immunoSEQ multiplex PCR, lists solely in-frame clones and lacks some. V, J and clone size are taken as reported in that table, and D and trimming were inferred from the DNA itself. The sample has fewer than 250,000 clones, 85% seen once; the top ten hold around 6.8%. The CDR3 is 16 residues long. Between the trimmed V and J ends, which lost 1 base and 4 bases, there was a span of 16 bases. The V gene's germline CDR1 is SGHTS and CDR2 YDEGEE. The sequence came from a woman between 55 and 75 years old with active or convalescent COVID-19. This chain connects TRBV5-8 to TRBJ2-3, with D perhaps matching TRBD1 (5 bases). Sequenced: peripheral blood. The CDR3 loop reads CASSLLGARMADTQYF. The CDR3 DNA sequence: TGTGCCAGCAGCTTGCTAGGGGCCCGAATGGCAGATACGCAGTATTTT.